This T cell receptor beta chain is drawn from a study of blood T cell repertoires in COVID-19. Overall study: From the United States, Italy and Spain came samples of acute and convalescent COVID-19.

This CDR3 region has 16 residues. The junction had 8 bases not matched to a gene; V was cut back by 3 bases and J by 8 bases. The V gene's germline CDR1 is SGHRS and CDR2 YFSETQ. Authors' data handling: Amplification from reference gene primers served as the basis for estimated nucleated cell counts. The data were produced by immunoSEQ multiplex PCR, yet TCRdb's version contains in-frame clones alone and is incomplete. V, J and clone size are taken as reported in that table, and D and trimming were inferred from the DNA itself. The top ten hold roughly a fifth of the sample, which has about 170,000 clones, about 86% seen once. This clone was found a few times.

Source material: peripheral blood. The chain employs TRBV5-1 and TRBJ2-1; 13 bases align to TRBD2. This receptor was taken from a woman between 65 and 79 years old who had recovered from COVID-19. CDR3 protein: CASSSRGLAGMDEQFF. CDR3 coding DNA: TGCGCCAGCAGCTCCCGGGGACTAGCGGGAATGGATGAGCAGTTCTTC.